The 6 T cell receptor beta chains below all came from one sample that was sequenced in a study of identical twins. TCRdb passed the 5' RACE reads through MiXCR, listing each CDR3 protein once. The data show 450,000 or so distinct CDR3 sequences, about 14% seen once. These data also formed part of another study, on yellow fever vaccine responses in identical twins.

Sequencing was carried out using CD4+ T cells sorted from blood. These receptor sequences come from a woman aged 18-30 years in good health.

The gene calls are TRBV4-1 and TRBJ2-7; 10 nucleotides match TRBD1. This CDR3 has 15 residues. J was trimmed by 7 bases and V by 0 bases; bases with no gene match: 6. Germline CDR1 and CDR2: MGHRA and YSYEKL. The CDR3 region is CASSQDGTGEGEQYF. In nucleotides, the CDR3 is TGCGCCAGCAGCCAAGATGGGACAGGGGAGGGGGAGCAGTACTTC.

V usage is TRBV10-3 and J usage is TRBJ2-7; 12 bases agree with TRBD2. V trimming: 2 bases; J trimming: 4 bases; junction bases outside the gene matches: 3. The CDR3 runs to 15 residues. The germline gives CDR1 ENHRY, CDR2 SYGVKD. The CDR3 reads CAISELLAGGYEQYF. CDR3 sequence (DNA): TGTGCCATCAGTGAGCTCCTAGCGGGGGGGTACGAGCAGTACTTC.

The chain combines TRBV29-1 with TRBJ2-3; 7 bases line up with TRBD1. CDR3 size: 14 residues. V trimming: 5 bases; J trimming: 1 base; junction bases outside the gene matches: 6. Germline lookup yields CDR1 SQVTM and CDR2 ANQGSEA. The CDR3 nucleotides read TGCAGCGTTCTCCGACAGGGACGCACAGATACGCAGTATTTT. It translates to CSVLRQGRTDTQYF.

V and J are TRBV15 and TRBJ2-3; the D gene is possibly TRBD2 (6 bases). The CDR3 spans 17 residues. Per germline, CDR1 LNHNV and CDR2 YYDKDF (reference sequence). Trimming stripped 0 bases from V and 5 bases from J, with 18 bases between. The CDR3 here is CATSRDLRRLVVDTQYF. The CDR3 DNA is TGTGCCACCAGCAGAGATTTGAGAAGACTAGTCGTAGATACGCAGTATTTT.

This clonotype was recorded a few times. The rearrangement uses TRBV6-4 and TRBJ2-7, with a weak D call TRBD2 (5 bases). CDR3 size: 16 residues. Per the germline V gene, CDR1 is MRHNA and CDR2 is SNTAGT. The V end was cut by 6 bases, the J end by 2 bases, with 20 bases between. Here the CDR3 reads CASSRLTEGSPYEQYF. The CDR3 DNA follows: TGTGCCAGCAGCCGATTGACTGAGGGCTCGCCCTACGAGCAGTACTTC.

This clonotype was picked up a small number of times. The CDR3 protein is CASSSQQGVYEQYF. CDR3 DNA sequence: TGTGCCAGCAGTTCACAACAGGGGGTCTACGAGCAGTACTTC. This sequence joins TRBV12-3 or TRBV12-4 and TRBJ2-7; 8 bases map to TRBD1. This CDR3 contains 14 residues. J gave up 3 bases and V 4 bases, and 5 bases lay outside the gene matches.